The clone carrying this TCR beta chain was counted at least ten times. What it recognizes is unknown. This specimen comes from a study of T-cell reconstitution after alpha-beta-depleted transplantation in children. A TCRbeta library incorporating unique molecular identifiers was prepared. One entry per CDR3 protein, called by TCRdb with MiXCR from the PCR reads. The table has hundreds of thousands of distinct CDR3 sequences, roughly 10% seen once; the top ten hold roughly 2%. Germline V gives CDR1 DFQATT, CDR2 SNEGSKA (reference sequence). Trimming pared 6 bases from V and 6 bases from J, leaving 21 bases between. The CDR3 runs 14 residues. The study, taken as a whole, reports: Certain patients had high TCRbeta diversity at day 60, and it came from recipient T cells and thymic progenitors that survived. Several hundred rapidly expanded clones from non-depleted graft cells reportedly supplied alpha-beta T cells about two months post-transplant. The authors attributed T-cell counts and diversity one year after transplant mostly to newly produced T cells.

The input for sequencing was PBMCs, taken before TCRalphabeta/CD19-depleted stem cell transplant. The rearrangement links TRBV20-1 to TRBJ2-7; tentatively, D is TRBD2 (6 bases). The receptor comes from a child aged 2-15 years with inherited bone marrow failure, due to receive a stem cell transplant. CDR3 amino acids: CSAPGRPAGIEQYF. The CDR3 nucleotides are TGCAGTGCGCCAGGGAGGCCCGCCGGGATCGAGCAGTACTTC.